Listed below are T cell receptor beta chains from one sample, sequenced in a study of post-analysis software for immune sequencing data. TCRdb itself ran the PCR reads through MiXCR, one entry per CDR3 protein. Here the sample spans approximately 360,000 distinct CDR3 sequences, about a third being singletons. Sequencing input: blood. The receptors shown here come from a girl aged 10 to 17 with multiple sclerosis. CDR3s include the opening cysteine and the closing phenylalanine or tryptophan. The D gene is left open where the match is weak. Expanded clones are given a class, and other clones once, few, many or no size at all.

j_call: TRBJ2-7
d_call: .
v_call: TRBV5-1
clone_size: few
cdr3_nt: TGCGCCAGCAGCGCGGGACACCTATACGAGCAGTACTTC
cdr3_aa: CASSAGHLYEQYF

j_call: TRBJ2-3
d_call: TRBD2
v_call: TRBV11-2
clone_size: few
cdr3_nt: TGTGCCAGCAGCCCGGGACTAGCGGGGGGAGGGGATACGCAGTATTTT
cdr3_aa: CASSPGLAGGGDTQYF

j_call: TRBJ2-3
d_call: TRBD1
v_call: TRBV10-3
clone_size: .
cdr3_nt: TGTGCCGTCGGACAGGGAGGAACAGATACGCAGTATTTT
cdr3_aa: CAVGQGGTDTQYF

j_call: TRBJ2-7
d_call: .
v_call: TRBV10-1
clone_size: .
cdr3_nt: TGCGCCAGCAGTGATTCGTCCACATCCTACGAGCAGTACTTC
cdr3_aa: CASSDSSTSYEQYF

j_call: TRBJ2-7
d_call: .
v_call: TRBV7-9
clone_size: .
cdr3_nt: TGTGCCAGCAGCCCTGGTCAATACTACGAGCAGTACTTC
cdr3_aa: CASSPGQYYEQYF

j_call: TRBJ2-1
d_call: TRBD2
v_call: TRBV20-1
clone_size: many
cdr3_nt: TGCAGTGCTAGAACTAGCGGGGGCTTAGGTGAGCAGTTCTTC
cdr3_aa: CSARTSGGLGEQFF

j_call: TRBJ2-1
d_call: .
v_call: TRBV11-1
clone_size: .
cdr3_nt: TGTGCCAGCAGCTTAGTCCGGGGGGCCACGTACAATGAGCAGTTCTTC
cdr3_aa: CASSLVRGATYNEQFF

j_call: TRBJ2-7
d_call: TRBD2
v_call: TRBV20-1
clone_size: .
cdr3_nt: TGCAGTGCTACCATCCTAGCGGGGAAGTTAAACGAGCAGTACTTC
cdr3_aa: CSATILAGKLNEQYF

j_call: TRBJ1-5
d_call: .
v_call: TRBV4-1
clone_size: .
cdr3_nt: TGCGCCAGCAGCCAAGTTCATAGAGGGGCTCAAATGAATCAGGCCCAGCATTTT
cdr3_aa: CASSQVHRGAQMNQAQHF

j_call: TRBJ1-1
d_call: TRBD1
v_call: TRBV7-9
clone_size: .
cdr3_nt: TGTGCCAGCAGCTTTATTCAGGGGGTGAACACTGAAGCTTTCTTT
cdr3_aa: CASSFIQGVNTEAFF

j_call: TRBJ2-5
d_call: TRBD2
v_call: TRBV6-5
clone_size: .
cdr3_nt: TGTGCCAGCAGTTACCTTCGACTAGCGGGGGGTCAAGAGACCCAGTACTTC
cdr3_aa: CASSYLRLAGGQETQYF

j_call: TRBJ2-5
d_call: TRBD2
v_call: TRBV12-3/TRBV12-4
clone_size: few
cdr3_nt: TGTGCCAGCAGTCTTAACCCGGGACTAGCGGGGGAGCAGTACTTC
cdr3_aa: CASSLNPGLAGEQYF

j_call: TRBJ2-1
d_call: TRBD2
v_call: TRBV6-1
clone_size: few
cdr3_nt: TGTGCCAGCAGATCAGGACTAGCGGGGGGGGTCGGCAATGAGCAGTTCTTC
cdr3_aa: CASRSGLAGGVGNEQFF

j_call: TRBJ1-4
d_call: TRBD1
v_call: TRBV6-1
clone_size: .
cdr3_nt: TGTGCCAGCAGATTTTTCGGGACAGGTGAAAAACTGTTTTTT
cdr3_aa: CASRFFGTGEKLFF

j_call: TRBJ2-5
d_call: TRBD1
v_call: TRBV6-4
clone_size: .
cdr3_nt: TGTGCCAGCAGTGACGATCCCGGGACAGGGGTACAGACCCAGTACTTC
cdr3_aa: CASSDDPGTGVQTQYF

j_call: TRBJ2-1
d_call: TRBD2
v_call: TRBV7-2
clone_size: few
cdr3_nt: TGTGCCAGCAGCTTAGCCGGCGGGGGGGCCCTCAATGAGCAGTTCTTC
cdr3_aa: CASSLAGGGALNEQFF

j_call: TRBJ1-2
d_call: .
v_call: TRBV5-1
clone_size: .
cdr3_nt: TGCGCCAGCAGCCTACAGGGTGACTGTGGCTACACCTTC
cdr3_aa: CASSLQGDCGYTF

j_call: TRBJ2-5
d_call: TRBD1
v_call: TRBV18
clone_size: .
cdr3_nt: TGTGCCAGCTCACCACGGGGACAGATAAGGGAGACCCAGTACTTC
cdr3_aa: CASSPRGQIRETQYF

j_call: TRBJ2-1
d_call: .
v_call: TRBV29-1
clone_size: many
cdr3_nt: TGCAGCGTCCGATCCCCGGAGGGGATTAGCTCCTACAATGAGCAGTTCTTC
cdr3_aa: CSVRSPEGISSYNEQFF

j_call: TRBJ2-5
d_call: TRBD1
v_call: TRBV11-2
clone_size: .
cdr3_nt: TGTGCCAGCAGCTATAATGGGGCAGGGGGTGTGAGACTTAACAATGAGCAGTACTTC
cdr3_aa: CASSYNGAGGVRLNNEQYF

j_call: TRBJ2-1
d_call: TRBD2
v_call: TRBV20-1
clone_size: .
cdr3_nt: TGCAGTGCGCTCCGGGGTAGCGGGGTTTCCAGCTACAATGAGCAGTTCTTC
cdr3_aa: CSALRGSGVSSYNEQFF

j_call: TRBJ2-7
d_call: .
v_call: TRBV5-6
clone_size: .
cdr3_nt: TGTGCCAGCAGCTTGATAGATTACGAGCAGTACTTC
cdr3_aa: CASSLIDYEQYF

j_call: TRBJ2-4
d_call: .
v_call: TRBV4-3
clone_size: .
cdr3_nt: TGCGCCAGCAGCCAGGAGAACAGGCTTGAAGCCAAAAACATTCAGTACTTC
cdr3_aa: CASSQENRLEAKNIQYF

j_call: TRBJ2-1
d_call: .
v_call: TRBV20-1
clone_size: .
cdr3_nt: TGCAGTGCTAGATCTACTAGTAGCCCCTTCAATGAGCAGTTCTTC
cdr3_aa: CSARSTSSPFNEQFF

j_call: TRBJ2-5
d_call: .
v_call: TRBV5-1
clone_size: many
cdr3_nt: TGCGCCAGCAGCTTGGATAAAGAGACCCAGTACTTC
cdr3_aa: CASSLDKETQYF

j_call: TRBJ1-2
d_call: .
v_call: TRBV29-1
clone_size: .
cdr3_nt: TGCAGCGTTGAAGACCTGCGACAGGCGATAAACTATGGCTACACCTTC
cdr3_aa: CSVEDLRQAINYGYTF

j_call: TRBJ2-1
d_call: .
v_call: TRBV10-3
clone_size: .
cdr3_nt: TGTGCCACGTCCGGGGTCCAGCTCAATGAGCAGTTCTTC
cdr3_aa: CATSGVQLNEQFF

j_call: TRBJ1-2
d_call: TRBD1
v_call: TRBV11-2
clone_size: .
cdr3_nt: TGTGCCAGCAGCTTAAGGGGGCGCGAAGATGGCTACACCTTC
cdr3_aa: CASSLRGREDGYTF

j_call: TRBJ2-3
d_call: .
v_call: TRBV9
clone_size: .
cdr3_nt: TGTGCCAGCAGCGTTAGCGTCAACACAGATACGCAGTATTTT
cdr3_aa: CASSVSVNTDTQYF

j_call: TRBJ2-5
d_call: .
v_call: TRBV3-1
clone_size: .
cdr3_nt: TGTGCCAGCAGCCAAGATGAAGGAGCCGGGGGAGAGACCCAGTACTTC
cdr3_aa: CASSQDEGAGGETQYF

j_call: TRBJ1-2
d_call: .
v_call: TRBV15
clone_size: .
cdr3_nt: TGTGCCACCAGCAGACTCGGACATCTTAACTATGGCTACACCTTC
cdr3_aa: CATSRLGHLNYGYTF

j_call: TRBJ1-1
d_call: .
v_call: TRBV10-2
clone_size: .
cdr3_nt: TGCGCCAGCAGTGAATGGACTGAAGCTTTCTTT
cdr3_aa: CASSEWTEAFF

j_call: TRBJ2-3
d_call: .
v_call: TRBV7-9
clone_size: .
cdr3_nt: TGTGCCAGCAGCCTCACGTCCGATACGCAGTATTTT
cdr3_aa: CASSLTSDTQYF

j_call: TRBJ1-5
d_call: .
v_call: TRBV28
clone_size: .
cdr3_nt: TGTGCCAGCAGCCCACGGGGGGCCATTCAGCCCCAGCATTTT
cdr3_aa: CASSPRGAIQPQHF

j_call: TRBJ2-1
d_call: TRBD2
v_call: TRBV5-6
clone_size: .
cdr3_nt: TGTGCCAGCAGCAAGGACGGGGGGGCCCCCTACAATGAGCAGTTCTTC
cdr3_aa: CASSKDGGAPYNEQFF

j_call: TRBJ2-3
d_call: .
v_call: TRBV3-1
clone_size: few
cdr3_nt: TGTGCCAGCAGCCAAGAGGGGGGGGGCGGTACGCAGTATTTT
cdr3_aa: CASSQEGGGGTQYF